These 5 T cell receptor beta chains came from one sample sequenced in a study of cytomegalovirus exposure and HLA in healthy donors. This PCR relied on a set of 60 Vbeta primers and 13 Jbeta primers. Sequenced by immunoSEQ multiplex PCR; TCRdb stores in-frame clones only, minus some. The table has some 120,000 clones, roughly 74% seen once; the top ten hold approximately 5.4%. Sequenced: PBMCs. These receptors all come from a woman aged 45-60 years in good health and CMV-seropositive.

This chain joins TRBV30 and TRBJ1-6; 11 bases match TRBD1. Trimming at V came to 1 base and at J to 11 bases, leaving 4 bases not matched to a gene. CDR3 length equals 14 residues. Germline CDR1 GTSNPN, CDR2 SVGIG (reference sequence). This CDR3 is CAWSAGTGGPPLHF. The CDR3 region has the DNA TGTGCCTGGAGTGCCGGGACAGGGGGACCACCCCTCCACTTT.

V is TRBV30 and J is TRBJ2-7; D uncertain. Germline V gene sequence: CDR1 GTSNPN, CDR2 SVGIG (reference sequence). V lost 5 bases and J lost 7, with 18 bases in between. There are 13 residues in the CDR3. The CDR3 region has the DNA TGTGCCTGGTCCTCGACTGGATCTGGGGAGCAGTACTTC. Translated: CAWSSTGSGEQYF.

This clone has just a few counts. The rearrangement joins TRBV9 to TRBJ2-5, with 7 bases that match TRBD1. The CDR3 totals 15 residues. V lost 0 bases to trimming and J lost 1 base; unmatched junction nucleotides: 3. Germline V gene sequence: CDR1 SGDLS, CDR2 YYNGEE. The CDR3 sequence: CASSVGQGVQETQYF. DNA of the CDR3: TGTGCCAGCAGCGTAGGACAGGGAGTCCAAGAGACCCAGTACTTC.

V and J are TRBV5-5 and TRBJ2-6, with no clear D. CDR1 SGHKS and CDR2 YYEKEE come from the germline V gene (reference sequence). V shed 1 base and J shed 2 bases, with 7 bases lying between them. The length of the CDR3 is 15 residues. The CDR3 protein is CASSLFTAGANVLTF. The DNA of the CDR3 is TGTGCCAGCAGCTTGTTCACAGCTGGGGCCAACGTCCTGACTTTC.

This chain connects TRBV2 to TRBJ2-5, with TRBD2 identical over 7 bases. CDR1 and CDR2 (germline): SNHLY, FYNNEI. The CDR3 spans 15 residues. With 1 base clipped from V and 5 bases from J, the junction kept 7 bases outside the gene matches. CDR3 DNA: TGTGCCAGCAGTGAAGAGGCTCCCGGGGGGGAGACCCAGTACTTC. It specifies CASSEEAPGGETQYF.